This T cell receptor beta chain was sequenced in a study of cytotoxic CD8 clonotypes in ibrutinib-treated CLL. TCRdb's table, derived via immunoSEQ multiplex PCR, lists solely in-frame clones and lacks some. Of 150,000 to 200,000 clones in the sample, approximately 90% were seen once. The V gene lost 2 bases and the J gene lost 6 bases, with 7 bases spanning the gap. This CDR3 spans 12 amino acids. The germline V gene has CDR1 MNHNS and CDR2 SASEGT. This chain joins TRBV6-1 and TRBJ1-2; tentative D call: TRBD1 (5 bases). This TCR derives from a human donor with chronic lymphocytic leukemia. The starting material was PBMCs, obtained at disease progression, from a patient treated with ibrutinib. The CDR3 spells CASSERGHGYTF. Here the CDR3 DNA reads TGTGCCAGCAGTGAAAGGGGTCATGGCTACACCTTC.